This T cell receptor (beta chain) was identified in a study of shared clonotypes between healthy human individuals. Repertoires were generated with immunoSEQ multiplex PCR, while TCRdb's copy carries only in-frame clones and drops some. The sample shows some 1,900,000 clones, just under 95% of them seen only once. Overall study findings and caveats: With few donors, the genetic and exposure-history diversity represented was limited.

To note about this clone: Its antigen is not identified.

Naive CD8 cells lacked CD45RO, underwent positive selection for CCR7 and left out terminally differentiated effector memory CD45RA+ cells. Sequenced material: naive CD8+ T cells sorted from blood. This TCR was sampled from a man aged 18 to 30 in good health.

In nucleotides, the CDR3 is TGCAGCGTATGGCGGGAGGGCCTTTGGTTCTTC. Its protein product is CSVWREGLWFF. V usage is TRBV29-1 and J usage is TRBJ2-1; 9 nucleotides line up with TRBD2. This CDR3 region has 11 residues. Germline assignment: CDR1 SQVTM and CDR2 ANQGSEA. Trimming at V came to 6 bases and at J to 15 bases, leaving 9 bases not matched to a gene.